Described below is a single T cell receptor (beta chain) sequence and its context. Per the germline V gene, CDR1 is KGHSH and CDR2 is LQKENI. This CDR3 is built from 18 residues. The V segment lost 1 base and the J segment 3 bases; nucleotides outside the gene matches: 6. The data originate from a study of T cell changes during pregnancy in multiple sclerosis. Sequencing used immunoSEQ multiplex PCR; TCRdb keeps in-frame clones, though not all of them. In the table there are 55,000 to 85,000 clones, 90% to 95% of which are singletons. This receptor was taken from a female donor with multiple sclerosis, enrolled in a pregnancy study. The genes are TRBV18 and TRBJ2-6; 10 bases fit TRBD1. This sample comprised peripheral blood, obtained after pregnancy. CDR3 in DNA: TGTGCCAGCTCACCACGGTTGACAGGGGGCGGTGGGGCCAACGTCCTGACTTTC. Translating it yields CASSPRLTGGGGANVLTF.